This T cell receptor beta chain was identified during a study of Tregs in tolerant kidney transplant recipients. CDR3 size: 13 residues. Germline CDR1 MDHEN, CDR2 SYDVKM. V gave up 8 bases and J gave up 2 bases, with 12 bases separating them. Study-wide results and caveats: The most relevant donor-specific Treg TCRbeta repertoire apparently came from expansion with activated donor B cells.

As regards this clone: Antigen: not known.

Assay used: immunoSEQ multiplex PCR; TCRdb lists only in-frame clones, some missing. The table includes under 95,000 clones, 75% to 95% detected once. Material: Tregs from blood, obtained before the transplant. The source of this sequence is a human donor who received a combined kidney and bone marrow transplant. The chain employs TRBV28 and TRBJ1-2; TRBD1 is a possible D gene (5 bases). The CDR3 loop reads CASGLDKNYGYTF. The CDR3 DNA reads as TGTGCCAGCGGGTTGGACAAAAACTATGGCTACACCTTC.